The 25 T cell receptor beta chains below all came from one sample that was sequenced in a study of blood T cell repertoires in COVID-19. Data came from immunoSEQ multiplex PCR; TCRdb stores just in-frame clones and leaves some out. The top ten hold over 25% of the sample, which has 70,000 to 90,000 clones, approximately 86% seen once. The sample taken for sequencing was peripheral blood. Receptor source: a man in his fifties with acute or convalescent COVID-19.

This chain uses TRBV6-5 with TRBJ1-2; 7 nucleotides line up with TRBD1. Per germline, CDR1 MNHEY and CDR2 SVGAGI. This CDR3 spans 14 amino acids. J was trimmed by 6 bases and V by 4 bases; bases with no gene match: 8. CDR3: CASSLYRGRDGYTF. The CDR3 bases are TGTGCCAGCAGTTTATACAGGGGAAGAGATGGCTACACCTTC.

This chain uses TRBV6-1 with TRBJ2-5, with 11 bases lining up with TRBD1. Germline-derived CDR1 and CDR2 are MNHNS and SASEGT. Trimming cost V 4 bases and J 3 bases; bases outside gene matches: 7. The length of the CDR3 is 16 residues. CDR3 amino acids: CASSAGQGVLEETQYF. Here the CDR3 DNA reads TGTGCCAGCAGTGCGGGACAGGGGGTCTTGGAAGAGACCCAGTACTTC.

The chain employs TRBV5-6 and TRBJ1-5; D is uncertain. CDR3 length equals 14 residues. V lost 0 bases to trimming and J lost 4 bases, with 8 bases between them. Germline V gene data show CDR1 as SGHDT and CDR2 as YYEEEE. CDR3 in DNA: TGTGCCAGCAGCTTGGGAGGATGGAATCAGCCCCAGCATTTT. Amino acid sequence: CASSLGGWNQPQHF.

This chain links TRBV27 with TRBJ2-7; weak D call: TRBD1 (5 bases). This CDR3 is built from 13 residues. The V gene's germline CDR1 is MNHEY and CDR2 SMNVEV (reference sequence). Trimming took off 2 bases at V and 4 bases at J, with 9 bases between the two ends. CDR3 nucleotide sequence: TGTGCCAGCAGTTTACCAGGGTCGTACGAGCAGTACTTC. Amino acid sequence: CASSLPGSYEQYF.

The chain combines TRBV3-1 (or the pseudogene TRBV3-2) with TRBJ1-4; the match to TRBD1 covers 7 bases. Looked up from germline, CDR1 is LGHDT and CDR2 is YNNKEL (reference sequence). The trim removed 4 bases at V and 1 base at J, leaving 3 bases unmatched. This CDR3 comprises 15 residues. CDR3 bases: TGTGCCAGCAGCCCGACAGGGAAAACTAATGAAAAACTGTTTTTT. Its protein is CASSPTGKTNEKLFF.

V usage is TRBV7-3 and J usage is TRBJ2-1, with 11 bases lining up with TRBD1. The CDR3 sequence is 18 residues long. Looked up from germline, CDR1 is SGHTA and CDR2 is FQGTGA. V shed 0 bases and J 5 bases; nucleotides not matched to a gene: 9. The CDR3 loop is CASSLTPLGTGGDNEQFF. For the CDR3, the DNA is TGTGCCAGCAGCTTAACCCCCCTCGGGACAGGGGGTGACAATGAGCAGTTCTTC.

The table lists this clone with a count of one. This chain joins TRBV27 and TRBJ2-2; 8 bases agree with TRBD1. Germline assignment: CDR1 MNHEY and CDR2 SMNVEV (reference sequence). This CDR3 has 15 amino acids. V shed 5 bases and J 7 bases; nucleotides not matched to a gene: 9. CDR3 nucleotides: TGTGCCAGCAGTAAGGACAGGGTAGCATACGGGGAGCTGTTTTTT. Protein: CASSKDRVAYGELFF.

The J gene is TRBJ2-5, the V gene TRBV24-1, with a tentative D call TRBD2 (7 bases). The ends were cut back, 4 bases at V and 3 bases at J, with 11 bases in the middle. This CDR3 is built from 14 residues. The germline V gene encodes CDR1 KGHDR and CDR2 SFDVKD. CDR3 in amino acids: CATSDRGGKETQYF. Here the CDR3 DNA reads TGTGCCACCAGTGACAGGGGAGGGAAAGAGACCCAGTACTTC.

A single count supports this clone. This rearrangement joins TRBV6-5 to TRBJ1-2, with 7 bases aligning to TRBD1. Trimming removed 3 bases from V and 8 bases from J; junction bases left unmatched: 9. The CDR3 totals 14 residues. Germline V gene data show CDR1 as MNHEY and CDR2 as SVGAGI. CDR3 DNA: TGTGCCAGCAGTTATTCTGACAGGGCTCGAGGCTACACCTTC. This codes for CASSYSDRARGYTF.

The rearrangement links TRBV29-1 to TRBJ1-4; tentative D call: TRBD1 (6 bases). The V and J ends lost 7 bases and 4 bases respectively, with 16 bases between them. Per the germline V gene, CDR1 is SQVTM and CDR2 is ANQGSEA. This CDR3 spans 14 amino acids. This CDR3 reads CSAGTGTYNEKLFF. In DNA form, the CDR3 reads TGCAGCGCCGGAACCGGGACATATAATGAAAAACTGTTTTTT.

The chain couples TRBV7-2 to TRBJ1-2, with D unresolved. The germline V and J ends were trimmed by 4 bases and 0 bases, with 9 bases remaining between them. Germline CDR1 and CDR2: SGHTA and FQGNSA. This CDR3 contains 14 residues. The CDR3 DNA reads as TGTGCCAGCAGCTCCAGCGTTACTAACTATGGCTACACCTTC. Amino acid sequence: CASSSSVTNYGYTF.

This rearrangement joins TRBV27 to TRBJ1-2; 8 bases agree with TRBD1. J was trimmed by 1 base and V by 2 bases; bases with no gene match: 15. The CDR3 contains 19 residues. CDR1 MNHEY and CDR2 SMNVEV come from the germline V gene (reference sequence). CDR3 loop: CASSLPHLASQGVNYGYTF. In DNA form, the CDR3 reads TGTGCCAGCAGTTTACCCCACCTAGCTTCACAGGGGGTTAACTATGGCTACACCTTC.

V usage is TRBV7-5 and J usage is TRBJ1-2; TRBD1, the table's D call, lacks a check against the DNA. TRBV7-5 is a known pseudogene. The CDR3 has 14 residues. The CDR3 reads CARSPRDRGSGYTF. The CDR3 DNA reads TGTGCCAGAAGCCCCCGGGACAGGGGTAGTGGCTACACCTTC.

This chain connects TRBV7-9 to TRBJ2-3; perhaps TRBD1 as D (5 bases). In germline, CDR1 is SEHNR, CDR2 FQNEAQ (reference sequence). Trimming cost V 3 bases and J 4 bases, with 8 bases left between them. CDR3 length equals 13 residues. CDR3 in DNA: TGTGCCAGCAGCTTGGGGCAGTCAGATACGCAGTATTTT. Translated, it gives CASSLGQSDTQYF.

The gene calls are TRBV6-5 and TRBJ2-7; D ambiguous. The CDR3 extends over 15 amino acids. Per germline, CDR1 MNHEY and CDR2 SVGAGI. The V and J ends lost 0 bases and 0 bases respectively, with 9 bases between them. The CDR3 nucleotides are TGTGCCAGCAGTTACTCCATTTCTAGCTCCTACGAGCAGTACTTC. Amino acids: CASSYSISSSYEQYF.

This chain connects TRBV5-1 to TRBJ1-5; 7 nucleotides align to TRBD1. Germline assignment: CDR1 SGHRS and CDR2 YFSETQ. The CDR3 consists of 14 residues. The junction had 2 bases not matched to a gene; V was cut back by 3 bases and J by 2 bases. The CDR3: CASSSGTGNQPQHF. As DNA, the CDR3 is TGCGCCAGCAGCTCCGGGACAGGCAATCAGCCCCAGCATTTT. Looking up the rest from reference TRBV5-1 and TRBJ1-5 gives the full variable domain: KAGVTQTPRYLIKTRGQQVTLSCSPISGHRSVSWYQQTPGQGLQFLFEYFSETQRNKGNFPGRFSGRQFSNSRSEMNVSTLELGDSALYLCASSSGTGNQPQHFGDGTRLSIL.

The rearrangement uses TRBV6-4 and TRBJ2-7, with 8 bases identical to TRBD1. Germline V CDR1 and CDR2: MRHNA, SNTAGT. The V and J ends lost 4 bases and 7 bases, in that order; junction bases with no gene match: 12. The CDR3 is 15 residues long. The CDR3 DNA follows: TGTGCCAGCAGTGGTTGGAAAGACAGGGGTGATGAGCAGTACTTC. Its translation: CASSGWKDRGDEQYF.

V is TRBV4-2 and J is TRBJ1-1; D gene unclear. This CDR3 comprises 15 residues. Between the trimmed V and J ends, which lost 1 base and 0 bases, there was a span of 9 bases. Germline values: CDR1 LGHNA, CDR2 YNFKEQ. CDR3 DNA: TGTGCCAGCAGCCAAGTCGGGAGAATGAACACTGAAGCTTTCTTT. This encodes CASSQVGRMNTEAFF.

The V call is TRBV3-1 (or the pseudogene TRBV3-2), the J call TRBJ1-4; D not resolved. From germline, CDR1 is LGHDT and CDR2 YNNKEL (reference sequence). This CDR3 contains 16 residues. The ends were cut back, 2 bases at V and 0 bases at J, with 10 bases in the middle. Here the CDR3 reads CASSQQQFATNEKLFF. In DNA form, the CDR3 reads TGTGCCAGCAGCCAACAACAGTTTGCAACTAATGAAAAACTGTTTTTT.

J is TRBJ2-1 and V is TRBV3-1 (or the pseudogene TRBV3-2); TRBD2 matches 10 bases. The ends lost 1 base at V and 5 bases at J; junction bases unmatched: 8. The CDR3 contains 17 residues. Germline V CDR1 and CDR2: LGHDT, YNNKEL (reference sequence). Here the CDR3 reads CASSQVERGGPDNEQFF. The CDR3, as DNA: TGTGCCAGCAGCCAAGTCGAGCGGGGGGGCCCGGACAATGAGCAGTTCTTC.

As concerns this clone: Other DNA sequences in this specimen translate into the identical CDR3. The chain couples TRBV18 to TRBJ2-2; D uncertain. Deletions cut 2 bases from V and 5 bases from J, with 3 bases between. CDR1 is KGHSH and CDR2 is LQKENI in the germline V gene. CDR3 length: 12 residues. The CDR3 region is CASSPSTGELFF. CDR3 bases: TGTGCCAGCTCACCATCAACCGGGGAGCTGTTTTTT.

This clone has only a few counts. This rearrangement joins TRBV5-1 to TRBJ2-7, with 10 bases identical to TRBD1. The V gene's germline CDR1 is SGHRS and CDR2 YFSETQ. The CDR3 is 16 residues long. Trimming cost V 1 base and J 4 bases; bases outside gene matches: 8. The chain's CDR3 is CASSLPRTGGKYEQYF. As DNA, the CDR3 is TGCGCCAGCAGCTTGCCTAGGACAGGGGGGAAATACGAGCAGTACTTC.

V gene TRBV18 combines with J gene TRBJ2-5, with a tentative D call TRBD1 (5 bases). Germline values: CDR1 KGHSH, CDR2 LQKENI. The CDR3 sequence is 13 residues long. The V gene lost 6 bases and the J gene lost 2 bases, with 10 bases spanning the gap. This chain's CDR3 is CASSQDRQETQYF. The CDR3 DNA is TGTGCCAGCTCTCAAGACAGACAAGAGACCCAGTACTTC.

The chain joins TRBV10-1 to TRBJ2-7; 7 positions agree with TRBD1. CDR1 is WNHNN and CDR2 is SYGVQD in the germline V gene (reference sequence). This CDR3 comprises 13 residues. Unmatched junction bases numbered 7, after V lost 6 bases and J lost 5 bases. Written as DNA, the CDR3 is TGCGCCAGCAGCAGACAGGGATCCCACGAGCAGTACTTC. Translating gives CASSRQGSHEQYF.

J is TRBJ2-7 and V is TRBV15, with D maybe TRBD2 (6 bases). CDR1 and CDR2 from the germline V gene are LNHNV and YYDKDF (reference sequence). The CDR3 is 14 amino acids. V was clipped by 0 bases and J by 6 bases, with 12 bases between them. CDR3 DNA: TGTGCCACCAGCAGAGAAGGAGGGATGCTCGAGCAGTACTTC. Translation: CATSREGGMLEQYF. The whole variable domain, remainder taken from reference TRBV15 and TRBJ2-7, is DAMVIQNPRYQVTQFGKPVTLSCSQTLNHNVMYWYQQKSSQAPKLLFHYYDKDFNNEADTPDNFQSRRPNTSFCFLDIRSPGLGDTAMYLCATSREGGMLEQYFGPGTRLTVT.